This T cell receptor beta chain was found in a study of T cell clusters in autoimmune cytopenias (dated by TCRdb to between 2017 and 2020). For the wider study: The median TRB sequencing depth was 51,575 reads per sample, and the median number of distinct TRB clonotypes was roughly 2,200 per sample. The study was designed to test whether a disease-specific immune repertoire signature usable as a blood-based biomarker is carried by autoimmune cytopenia patients. Peripheral blood TRB and IGH repertoires were sequenced in autoimmune cytopenia patients at active disease and during treatment follow-up, alongside healthy, CLL and autoimmune hepatitis controls.

This clonotype is medium-sized (0.01 to 0.1%) by frequency; its count is not recorded. The target of this receptor is not known. Per sample, roughly 240 ng of peripheral blood genomic DNA, 30,000 to 40,000 genome equivalents, was used for TRB amplification. TRB rearrangements were amplified by multiplex PCR following a touch-down protocol, with the TRB-A and TRB-B primer pools mixed in one tube. Illumina adapters and sample indices were added to the amplicons through two consecutive PCR reactions performed with Phusion HS II polymerase. After gel purification with the NucleoSpin Gel and PCR Clean-up kit, the amplicons were quantified by Qubit and checked for quality on an Agilent 2100 Bioanalyzer. Sequencing of the libraries was done on an Illumina MiSeq with 600-cycle, single-indexed, paired-end runs. Regarding the original processing steps: MiXCR version 2.1.12, together with the default MiXCR reference library, was used to align and assemble the TRB reads. Each unique CDR3 nucleotide sequence defined a clone, and only productive sequences with at least two reads were analysed. To assess repertoire diversity, an R script computed alpha-parameterized diversity profiles (alpha 0 to 5), which included the Shannon (alpha 1) and Simpson (alpha 2) indices. The tcR package was used to compute combinatorial TRB VJ usage, and cohorts were compared on this usage by principal component analysis with ade4. Using GLIPH, TCRbeta CDR3s were clustered on pairs of cohorts matched for age and read depth, and a Wilcoxon test was used to compare cluster frequencies. Reads reprocessed by TCRdb are summarized as one entry per CDR3 protein sequence, and DNA is absent. For this entry, the V and J calls and clone size follow TCRdb and not the study's own pipeline. The sample's clone listing holds around 2,700 distinct CDR3 sequences. The ten biggest clones cover approximately 43% of the sample.

The germline V gene (reference sequence) specifies GTSNPN as CDR1 and SVGIG as CDR2. Measured from the cysteine to the phenylalanine, the CDR3 is 13 residues long. The protein alone is recorded here. On the study overall, not on this receptor specifically: Healthy donors showed almost three-fold more exclusive TRB clusters than active autoimmune hepatitis patients, consistent with an autoimmunity-wide signature. The T cell clusters were defined only in silico, and the functional role of the clusters still needed to be validated experimentally. A lack of physiological T cell clusters in primary autoimmune cytopenia patients was suggested by GLIPH, as 51 clusters were found to be exclusive to healthy donors versus roughly 16 exclusive to patients. The TRB repertoire shifts, including less even repertoires in secondary cytopenia and CLL, mostly reflected lymphoma bias and not autoimmunity. The cluster-lack signature was not observed for secondary cytopenia versus CLL, as the signature was apparently masked by the dominant lymphoma-associated repertoire.

The chain joins TRBV30 to TRBJ1-2. Sequencing input: peripheral blood. This clonotype originated in a human donor with an autoimmune cytopenia or autoimmune hepatitis (not recorded which). The CDR3 reads as follows: CAWSLTANYGYTF.